What follows are 2 T cell receptor beta chains derived from one specimen sequenced in a study of cytomegalovirus exposure and HLA in healthy donors. Primers included in the PCR were 60 Vbeta and 13 Jbeta primers. Data came from immunoSEQ multiplex PCR; TCRdb stores just in-frame clones and leaves some out. The profile shows 180,000 or so clones, around 78% of them singletons. The sample comprised PBMCs. The receptor set was obtained from a man between 18 and 29 years old in good health and CMV-seronegative.

The rearrangement uses TRBV5-1 and TRBJ1-1; 7 bases are shared with TRBD1. The trim removed 4 bases at V and 8 bases at J, leaving 5 bases unmatched. This CDR3 has 12 residues. Per germline, CDR1 SGHRS and CDR2 YFSETQ. The CDR3 here is CASSRDSPEAFF. The CDR3 DNA sequence: TGCGCCAGCAGCCGGGACAGCCCAGAAGCTTTCTTT. The full variable domain, with the rest looked up from reference TRBV5-1 and TRBJ1-1, is KAGVTQTPRYLIKTRGQQVTLSCSPISGHRSVSWYQQTPGQGLQFLFEYFSETQRNKGNFPGRFSGRQFSNSRSEMNVSTLELGDSALYLCASSRDSPEAFFGQGTRLTVV.

The chain joins TRBV5-1 to TRBJ1-5; no definite D call. The CDR3 is made up of 15 amino acids. Germline V gene sequence: CDR1 SGHRS, CDR2 YFSETQ. Trimming stripped 0 bases from V and 4 bases from J, with 11 bases between. The CDR3 bases are TGCGCCAGCAGCTTGGACGGGGATAGGAATCAGCCCCAGCATTTT. Amino acids: CASSLDGDRNQPQHF.